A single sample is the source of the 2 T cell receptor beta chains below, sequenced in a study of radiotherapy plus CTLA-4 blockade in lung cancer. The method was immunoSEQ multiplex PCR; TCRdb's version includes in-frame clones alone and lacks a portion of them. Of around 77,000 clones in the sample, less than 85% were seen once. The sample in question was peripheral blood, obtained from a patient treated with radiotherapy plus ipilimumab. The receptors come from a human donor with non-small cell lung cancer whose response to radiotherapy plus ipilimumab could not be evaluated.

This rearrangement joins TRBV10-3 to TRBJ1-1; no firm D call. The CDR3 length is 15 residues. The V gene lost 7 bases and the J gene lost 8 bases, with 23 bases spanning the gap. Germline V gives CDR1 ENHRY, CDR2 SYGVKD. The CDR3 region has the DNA TGTGCCATCAATCGGGAAGGACCTCCGTCGAAAGAAGCTTTCTTT. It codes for CAINREGPPSKEAFF.

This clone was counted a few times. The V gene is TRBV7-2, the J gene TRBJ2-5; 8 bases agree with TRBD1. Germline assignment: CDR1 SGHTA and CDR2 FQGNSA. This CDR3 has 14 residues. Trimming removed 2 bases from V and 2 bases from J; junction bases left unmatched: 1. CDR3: CASSLTGGQETQYF. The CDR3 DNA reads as TGTGCCAGCAGCTTAACAGGGGGACAAGAGACCCAGTACTTC. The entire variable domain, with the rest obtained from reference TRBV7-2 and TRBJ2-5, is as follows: GAGVSQSPSNKVTEKGKDVELRCDPISGHTALYWYRQSLGQGLEFLIYFQGNSAPDKSGLPSDRFSAERTGGSVSTLTIQRTQQEDSAVYLCASSLTGGQETQYFGPGTRLLVL.